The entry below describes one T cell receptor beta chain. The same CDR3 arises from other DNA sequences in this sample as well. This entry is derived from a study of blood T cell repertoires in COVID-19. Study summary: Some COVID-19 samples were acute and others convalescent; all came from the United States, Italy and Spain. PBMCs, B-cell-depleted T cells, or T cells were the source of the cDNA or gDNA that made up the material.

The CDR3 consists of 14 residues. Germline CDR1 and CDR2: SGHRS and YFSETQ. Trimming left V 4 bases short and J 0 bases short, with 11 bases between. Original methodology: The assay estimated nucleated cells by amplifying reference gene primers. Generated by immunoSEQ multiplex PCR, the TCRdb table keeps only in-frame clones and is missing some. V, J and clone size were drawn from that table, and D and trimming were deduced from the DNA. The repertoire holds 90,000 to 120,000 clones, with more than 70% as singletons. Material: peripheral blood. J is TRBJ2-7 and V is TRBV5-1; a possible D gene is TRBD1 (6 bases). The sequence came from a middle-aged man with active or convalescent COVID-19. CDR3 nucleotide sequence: TGCGCCAGCAGCCCCCAGGGGCTCTCCTACGAGCAGTACTTC. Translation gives CASSPQGLSYEQYF. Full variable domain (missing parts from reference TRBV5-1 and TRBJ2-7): KAGVTQTPRYLIKTRGQQVTLSCSPISGHRSVSWYQQTPGQGLQFLFEYFSETQRNKGNFPGRFSGRQFSNSRSEMNVSTLELGDSALYLCASSPQGLSYEQYFGPGTRLTVT.